The clone carrying this TCR beta chain was observed many times. The data derive from a study of T-cell memory formation after mild COVID-19. In TCRdb, the 5' RACE reads were re-called with MiXCR into one record per CDR3 protein. Seen here are under 300,000 distinct CDR3 sequences, about a sixth observed once, and the top ten hold around 3.4%. Germline V gene sequence: CDR1 SEHNR, CDR2 FQNEAQ (reference sequence). There are 13 residues in the CDR3. V lost 0 bases, J lost 3 bases, and 0 bases lay in between. The sequenced sample consisted of PBMCs or a T cell subset sorted from them (not recorded which). This chain links TRBV7-9 with TRBJ2-6; the D is unclear. This sequence was found in a man between 18 and 29 years old who had mild COVID-19 (a few samples of this study predate the infection). Cell type and time point are not known. The DNA of the CDR3 is TGTGCCAGCAGCTTAGCTGGGGCCAACGTCCTGACTTTC. Translation gives CASSLAGANVLTF.